The clone carrying this T cell receptor (beta chain) has more than one count but fewer than ten. The antigen is not known. The data stem from a study of beta chain features in type 1 diabetes. Study-wide background: When patients were set against healthy donors, age, gender and cell yields were similar.

CD45RO/CCR7/CD25/CD127/CD95/CD27 sorting isolated CD4+ naive, central memory, regulatory and stem cell-like memory cells. This CDR3 region has 13 residues. Trimming left V 1 base short and J 4 bases short, with 7 bases between. Germline V lookup: CDR1 SGHAT, CDR2 FQNNGV. Study observations and caveats: Patients with type 1 diabetes carried fewer insertions and had more deletions at their VDJ junctions.

Expressed TCRB transcripts were sequenced after all isolated RNA was converted to cDNA. Sequenced by immunoSEQ multiplex PCR; TCRdb stores in-frame clones only, minus some. Among some 900,000 clones listed, roughly a sixth were seen once. The clonotype was recovered from a woman younger than 30 in good health. Input material: naive CD4+ T cells from blood. V and J are TRBV11-2 and TRBJ1-1; D call uncertain. In DNA, the CDR3 is TGTGCCAGCAGCTTAGGTAGGGTCACTGAAGCTTTCTTT. Amino acid sequence: CASSLGRVTEAFF.